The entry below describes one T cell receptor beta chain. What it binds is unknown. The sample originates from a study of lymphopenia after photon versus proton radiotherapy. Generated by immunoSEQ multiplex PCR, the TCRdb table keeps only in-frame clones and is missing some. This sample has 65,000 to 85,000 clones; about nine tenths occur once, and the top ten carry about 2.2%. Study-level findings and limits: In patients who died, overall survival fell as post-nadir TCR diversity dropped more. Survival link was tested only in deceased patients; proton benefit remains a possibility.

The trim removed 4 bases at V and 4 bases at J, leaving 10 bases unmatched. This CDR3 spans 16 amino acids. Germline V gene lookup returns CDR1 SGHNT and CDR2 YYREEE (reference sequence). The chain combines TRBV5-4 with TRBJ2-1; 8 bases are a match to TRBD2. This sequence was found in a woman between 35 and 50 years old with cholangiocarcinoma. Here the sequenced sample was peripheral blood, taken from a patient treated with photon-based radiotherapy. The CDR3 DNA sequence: TGTGCCAGCAGCCTCCCCGGGACTAGACCGTACAATGAGCAGTTCTTC. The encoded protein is CASSLPGTRPYNEQFF.